A selection of T cell receptor beta chains follows, all from one sample in a study of blood T cells in healthy people across ages. One entry per CDR3 protein, called by TCRdb with MiXCR from the 5' RACE reads. The table has over a million distinct CDR3 sequences, about 25% seen once. These data were likewise used in another study, on T cells of mothers and their children.

The sample was blood. The receptors originated from a girl aged 2 to 9 in good health. Both conserved end residues are part of each CDR3. The D gene is left open where the match is weak. Size values are once, few and many counts, or a class for expanded clones, and some rows have none.

D	V	J	size	CDR3	DNA
TRBD1	TRBV12-3/TRBV12-4	TRBJ2-5	many	CASSPGTGYETQYF	TGTGCCAGCAGCCCTGGGACAGGGTATGAGACCCAGTACTTC
TRBD1	TRBV28	TRBJ2-7	-	CASSLWGQISYEQYF	TGTGCCAGCAGTTTATGGGGACAGATCTCCTACGAGCAGTACTTC
TRBD1	TRBV15	TRBJ2-3	-	CAISPGQAIDTQYF	TGTGCCATATCCCCGGGACAGGCCATAGATACGCAGTATTTT
TRBD2	TRBV12-3/TRBV12-4	TRBJ2-3	-	CASSTSGGTDTQYF	TGTGCCAGCAGTACTAGCGGGGGTACAGATACGCAGTATTTT
TRBD1	TRBV11-3	TRBJ1-2	-	CASSMDRGQYGYTF	TGTGCCAGCAGCATGGACAGGGGGCAATATGGCTACACCTTC
-	TRBV28	TRBJ2-7	-	CASSSSPSYEQYF	TGTGCCAGCAGTTCCAGTCCCTCCTACGAGCAGTACTTC
-	TRBV20-1	TRBJ1-2	many	CSARDGANYGYTF	TGCAGTGCTAGAGATGGGGCTAACTATGGCTACACCTTC
TRBD2	TRBV27	TRBJ2-1	many	CASSPGTSGRNEQFF	TGTGCCAGCAGCCCCGGGACTAGCGGGAGGAATGAGCAGTTCTTC
-	TRBV7-2	TRBJ2-5	-	CASSLGVYETQYF	TGTGCCAGCAGCTTAGGTGTCTACGAGACCCAGTACTTC
TRBD1	TRBV12-3/TRBV12-4	TRBJ1-4	-	CASSFKYTGGEKLFF	TGTGCCAGCAGTTTTAAGTATACAGGGGGGGAAAAACTGTTTTTT
TRBD2	TRBV27	TRBJ2-7	-	CASSSTSGDEQYF	TGTGCCAGCAGCTCGACTAGCGGGGACGAGCAGTACTTC
-	TRBV6-1	TRBJ2-4	few	CASKDEAKNIQYF	TGTGCCAGCAAGGACGAGGCCAAAAACATTCAGTACTTC
-	TRBV11-2	TRBJ2-3	few	CASSPGTFSTDTQYF	TGTGCCAGCAGCCCGGGGACTTTCTCCACAGATACGCAGTATTTT
-	TRBV9	TRBJ1-3	-	CASASRKNGNTIYF	TGTGCCAGCGCGTCCAGGAAGAACGGAAACACCATATATTTT
-	TRBV5-5	TRBJ1-1	-	CASSFRQVNTEAFF	TGTGCCAGCAGCTTTAGGCAGGTGAACACTGAAGCTTTCTTT
TRBD2	TRBV7-3	TRBJ2-1	-	CASSLTGGPWGNEQFF	TGTGCCAGCAGCTTAACGGGAGGGCCTTGGGGCAATGAGCAGTTCTTC
-	TRBV28	TRBJ2-4	-	CASSSLTNIQYF	TGTGCCAGCAGTTCTCTCACAAACATTCAGTACTTC
-	TRBV7-2	TRBJ1-3	-	CASSQDRYLSGNTIYF	TGTGCCAGCAGCCAGGACAGATACCTCTCTGGAAACACCATATATTTT
-	TRBV29-1	TRBJ2-1	few	CSVGAGSYNEQFF	TGCAGCGTTGGGGCAGGCTCCTACAATGAGCAGTTCTTC
-	TRBV2	TRBJ1-1	-	CASYGGDTEAFF	TGTGCCAGCTATGGGGGGGACACTGAAGCTTTCTTT
TRBD2	TRBV6-1	TRBJ2-1	once	CASSPPLAGGRRNEQFF	TGTGCCAGCAGTCCTCCACTAGCGGGAGGGAGGAGGAATGAGCAGTTCTTC
-	TRBV29-1	TRBJ2-5	few	CSVAWQETQYF	TGCAGCGTTGCGTGGCAAGAGACCCAGTACTTC
-	TRBV5-1	TRBJ1-3	-	CASSLAGRSSGNTIYF	TGCGCCAGCAGCTTGGCCGGGAGGAGCTCTGGAAACACCATATATTTT
-	TRBV24-1	TRBJ1-1	-	CATSDGTTEAFF	TGTGCCACCAGTGACGGGACCACTGAAGCTTTCTTT
-	TRBV6-5	TRBJ2-7	few	CASTKGGGDYEQYF	TGTGCCAGCACCAAGGGAGGGGGCGATTACGAGCAGTACTTC
-	TRBV4-1	TRBJ2-5	-	CASSQGRASGETQYF	TGCGCCAGCAGCCAAGGACGAGCATCCGGGGAGACCCAGTACTTC
-	TRBV12-3/TRBV12-4	TRBJ2-1	few	CASSGGVVSEQFF	TGTGCCAGCAGTGGCGGCGTTGTCAGTGAGCAGTTCTTC